The sequence of this T cell receptor (beta chain) was determined in a study of CD8+CD57+ T cells in acquired aplastic anemia. On the study more broadly: Yields of DNA that came from sorted CD4+ and CD8+ cells averaged roughly 3.2 ug. As sequenced from healthy donors, CD4+ cells averaged about 10 million reads. Notes on the study in general: CD8+ Simpson's diversity in patients was not significantly different from that in controls. Found in both controls and patients were some 30 CD8+ CDR3 sequences.

This clonotype came up many times. Its antigen is still unknown. Investigators profiled TCR beta VDJ and CDR3 from genomic DNA template. TCRdb re-derived calls from the reads in MiXCR, one entry per CDR3 protein. This sample has 200,000 to 250,000 distinct CDR3 sequences, with about 37% found just once. Germline loops: CDR1 SGHTA, CDR2 FQGTGA. Trimming pared 2 bases from V and 1 base from J, leaving 5 bases between. There are 13 residues in the CDR3. The receptor comes from a human donor in good health, serving as a control. This chain links TRBV7-3 with TRBJ1-1; D unclear. The sample comprised sorted CD4+, CD8+, or CD8+CD57+ T cells (not recorded which) from PBMCs. DNA for the CDR3: TGTGCCAGCAGCTTATGGGGGAACACTGAAGCTTTCTTT. Protein product: CASSLWGNTEAFF.